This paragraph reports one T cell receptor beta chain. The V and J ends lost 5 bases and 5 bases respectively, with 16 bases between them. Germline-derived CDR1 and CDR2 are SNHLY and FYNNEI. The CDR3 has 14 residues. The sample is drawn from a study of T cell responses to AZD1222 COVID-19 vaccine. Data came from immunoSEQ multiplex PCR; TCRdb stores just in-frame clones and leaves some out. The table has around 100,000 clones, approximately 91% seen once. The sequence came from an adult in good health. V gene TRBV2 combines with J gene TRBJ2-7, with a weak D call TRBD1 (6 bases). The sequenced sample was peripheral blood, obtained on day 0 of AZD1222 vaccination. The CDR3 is CASSPTGATHEQYF. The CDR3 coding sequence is TGTGCCAGCAGTCCGACAGGCGCGACGCACGAGCAGTACTTC.